The 16 T cell receptor beta chains presented below share a single source sample, sequenced in a study of human CD8 memory T cell subsets. Scientists made TCR beta libraries using UMI-labeled 5' RACE. TCRdb re-called the 5' RACE reads and gives one entry per CDR3 protein, without DNA. In total, the table holds some 10,000 distinct CDR3 sequences. Specimen: CD8+ T cells from PBMCs. These receptors all come from a human donor in good health.

V gene TRBV9 combines with J gene TRBJ1-5; TCRdb selects TRBD1, and the lack of DNA leaves this call unchecked. CDR1 is SGDLS, CDR2 YYNGEE, per germline. The CDR3 is 15 amino acids. The CDR3 region is CASSVEGRVNQPQHF.

The chain joins TRBV28 to TRBJ1-5; the D call of TRBD1 rests on TCRdb alone, since no DNA is present to check it. The CDR3 runs to 16 residues. CDR1 MDHEN and CDR2 SYDVKM come from the germline V gene. CDR3 residues: CASSLFRQGANQPQHF.

The rearrangement joins TRBV6-6 to TRBJ2-7; TCRdb reports TRBD1, a call that lacks DNA to check it against. Germline CDR1 and CDR2: MNHNY and SVGAGI (reference sequence). This CDR3 has 14 amino acids. This CDR3 is CASTLPGQGSEQYF.

V is TRBV29-1 and J is TRBJ1-5; there is no DNA to check the TCRdb D call of TRBD1. Looked up from germline, CDR1 is SQVTM and CDR2 is ANQGSEA. The CDR3 contains 13 residues. Here the CDR3 reads CSVLTDSNQPQHF.

V usage is TRBV20-1 and J usage is TRBJ2-7. Per germline, CDR1 DFQATT and CDR2 SNEGSKA (reference sequence). This CDR3 is built from 14 residues. This CDR3 reads CSARDLQAAYEQYF.

The chain combines TRBV27 with TRBJ2-1; the D gene TCRdb calls, TRBD1, cannot be checked with no DNA. Germline-derived CDR1 and CDR2 are MNHEY and SMNVEV (reference sequence). CDR3 length: 16 amino acids. Here the CDR3 reads CASSLGAWLANNEQFF.

This sequence joins TRBV5-6 and TRBJ2-7; TCRdb's assignment of TRBD2 cannot be checked, as there is no DNA. Germline V gives CDR1 SGHDT, CDR2 YYEEEE. The CDR3 consists of 15 residues. The CDR3 is CASSFGPGGDYEQYF. The variable domain in full, with the rest retrieved from reference TRBV5-6 and TRBJ2-7, is DAGVTQSPTHLIKTRGQQVTLRCSPKSGHDTVSWYQQALGQGPQFIFQYYEEEERQRGNFPDRFSGHQFPNYSSELNVNALLLGDSALYLCASSFGPGGDYEQYFGPGTRLTVT.

The chain has TRBV7-8 and TRBJ2-5; with no DNA, the TCRdb D assignment of TRBD1 cannot be verified. Germline CDR1 SGHVS, CDR2 FQNEAQ. The CDR3 totals 16 residues. CDR3 sequence: CASSLALGTAQETQYF.

This chain joins TRBV27 and TRBJ2-7; without DNA, the TCRdb call of TRBD1 cannot be checked. CDR3 length equals 13 residues. CDR1 and CDR2 from the germline V gene are MNHEY and SMNVEV (reference sequence). The CDR3 is CASSQRQGHEQYF.

This chain connects TRBV11-2 to TRBJ2-1; the TCRdb D gene call, TRBD2, has no DNA to confirm it. The CDR3 contains 15 residues. Germline loops: CDR1 SGHAT, CDR2 FQNNGV. The CDR3 loop reads CASSQGVAGSNEQFF.

The gene calls are TRBV6-1 and TRBJ2-4; TCRdb lists TRBD2, though no DNA is available to test this call. Germline V gene sequence: CDR1 MNHNS, CDR2 SASEGT. The CDR3 runs 18 residues. The CDR3 protein is CASSVISGLAGDENIQYF.

Considering frequency, this clonotype is medium-sized. The CDR3 region is CASSLSMNTGELFF. V usage is TRBV2 and J usage is TRBJ2-2. This CDR3 is 14 amino acids long. Germline values: CDR1 SNHLY, CDR2 FYNNEI.

The CDR3 loop is CASTLGNEQFF. The chain couples TRBV6-2 or TRBV6-3 to TRBJ2-1; the D call from TCRdb, TRBD2, cannot be confirmed without DNA. This CDR3 spans 11 amino acids. Germline CDR1 is MNHEY and CDR2 is SVGEGT.

This chain links TRBV10-3 with TRBJ2-7; TCRdb calls TRBD1, which cannot be checked without DNA. This CDR3 has 12 amino acids. CDR1 is ENHRY and CDR2 is SYGVKD in the germline V gene. The CDR3 here is CAIGDSPYEQYF.

The chain uses TRBV6-5 and TRBJ2-3; TCRdb's D call of TRBD1 is untestable without DNA. In germline, CDR1 is MNHEY, CDR2 SVGAGI. The CDR3 is made up of 15 amino acids. CDR3 region: CASSPEGIRTDTQYF.

The V gene is TRBV5-5, the J gene TRBJ2-3. The CDR3 length is 14 residues. Germline CDR1 reads SGHKS; CDR2 reads YYEKEE (reference sequence). The CDR3 sequence: CASSLSWGTDTQYF.